This section outlines one TCR beta chain sequence together with its context. Its antigen remains unidentified. Base qualities are not at hand, and no much larger clone is one base apart. These data come from a study of blood T cell repertoires in COVID-19 (dated by TCRdb to 2020 to 2021). About the full investigation: The collaborator samples originated in the United States, Italy and Spain and spanned the acute and convalescent phases of COVID-19. The prospective study material was composed of cDNA or gDNA derived from T cells, B-cell-depleted T cells, or PBMCs. The dataset comprised deeply sampled blood TCRbeta repertoires from subjects exposed to, actively infected with, or recovered from COVID-19. The repertoires were released in a freely available public database intended as a resource for research on the immune response to SARS-CoV-2. Samples were obtained from the ongoing ImmuneRACE study (first 160 participants) and from over 1,000 subjects provided by 6 global collaborators. The sample metadata nearly always contained a de-identified subject ID, COVID-19 status, age in years and sex. Where available, HLA class I and class II types were obtained from metadata supplied by the sample provider rather than from assay-based typing. Study-level results and caveats: The quantity of clinical and demographic metadata differed by source and by participant and was supplied without curation.

V is cut by 6 bases and J by 0 bases, and the space between the germline ends is 9 bases. The CDR3 numbers 14 residues from cysteine through phenylalanine. Only CDR3 DNA remains: 42 bases, in frame from the first base. Per the germline V gene (reference sequence), MNHEY is the CDR1 and SMNVEV is the CDR2. TCRbeta CDR3 regions were amplified from genomic DNA using the immunoSEQ Assay, a bias-controlled multiplex PCR. In the source study's methods: Within the assay, amplification of reference gene primers was used to estimate how many nucleated cells each sample contained. To quantify the absolute abundance of each unique TCRbeta CDR3 rearrangement, sequence reads were collapsed and filtered. Productive Simpson clonality was computed per sample as the square root of Simpson's diversity index over productive rearrangements. TCRdb took this table from immuneACCESS and kept in-frame rearrangements with V and J called. Such tables lack part of the clones; where checked against another copy, unresolved V genes explain under half of the gap, and the rest is unexplained. V, J and clone size reflect that table, while D and trimming were determined from the DNA. The sample table shows 160,000 or so clones, and approximately 91% are seen once. The ten largest make up roughly 2.3% of the sample.

Collaborating institutions collected whole blood in K2EDTA tubes following their own protocols. Collaborator samples were shipped for TCRbeta analysis as frozen whole blood, isolated PBMCs, or DNA extracted from either sample type. Sequenced input: peripheral blood. The sequence is built from TRBV27 and TRBJ1-3, with the D gene not confidently named. This receptor was identified in a man aged 18 to 30 with acute or convalescent COVID-19. The CDR3 region reads CASSLSYSGNTIYF. The bases are TGTGCCAGCAGCCTTTCCTACTCTGGAAACACCATATATTTT.